This T cell receptor (beta chain) was sequenced in a study of blood T cell repertoires in COVID-19. Data came from immunoSEQ multiplex PCR; TCRdb stores just in-frame clones and leaves some out. The sample yields about 150,000 clones, 87% seen once. Germline CDR1 and CDR2: SGDLS and YYNGEE. Trimming stripped 2 bases from V and 4 bases from J, with 9 bases between. CDR3 length: 13 amino acids. V gene TRBV9 combines with J gene TRBJ1-2; D is unclear. The sample consisted of peripheral blood. This clonotype originated in a woman aged 60-70 years with active or convalescent COVID-19. CDR3 sequence: CASSVNTRYGYTF. In DNA form, the CDR3 reads TGTGCCAGCAGCGTCAATACACGCTATGGCTACACCTTC.